Listed here are 22 T cell receptor beta chains from one sample, sequenced in a study of T cell responses to AZD1222 COVID-19 vaccine. Sequenced by immunoSEQ multiplex PCR; TCRdb stores in-frame clones only, minus some. Here the sample spans 200,000 or so clones, about 87% being singletons. The specimen comprised peripheral blood, sampled on day 0 of AZD1222 vaccination. Every receptor here comes from an adult in good health.

The V and J genes are TRBV3-1 (or the pseudogene TRBV3-2) and TRBJ2-5, with 9 bases that match TRBD2. After removal of 0 bases from V and 2 bases from J, the junction contained 4 bases not matched to a gene. Germline V gives CDR1 LGHDT, CDR2 YNNKEL (reference sequence). CDR3 size: 16 residues. CDR3 amino acids: CASSQDTSGRQETQYF. DNA for the CDR3: TGTGCCAGCAGCCAAGATACAAGCGGGAGGCAAGAGACCCAGTACTTC.

This clone came up a few times. The chain combines TRBV2 with TRBJ1-1, with 10 bases fitting TRBD1. V shed 8 bases and J 1 base; nucleotides not matched to a gene: 7. There are 15 residues in the CDR3. Germline CDR1 and CDR2: SNHLY and FYNNEI. Here the CDR3 reads CASLRDRGRNTEAFF. CDR3 coding DNA: TGTGCCAGCCTTCGGGACAGGGGACGGAACACTGAAGCTTTCTTT.

J is TRBJ2-1 and V is TRBV6-6, with a tentative D call TRBD1 (7 bases). The CDR3 has 14 residues. The germline V gene has CDR1 MNHNY and CDR2 SVGAGI (reference sequence). The V and J ends lost 7 bases and 0 bases respectively, with 10 bases between them. CDR3 nucleotides: TGTGCCAGCATCAGGGGGGCCTCCTACAATGAGCAGTTCTTC. Protein sequence: CASIRGASYNEQFF.

CDR3 nucleotide sequence: TGCAGCGTACAAATGGACTCGATTCAGGCTTTCTTT. Its translation is CSVQMDSIQAFF. The chain uses TRBV29-1 and TRBJ1-1, with D hard to call. Germline-derived CDR1 and CDR2 are SQVTM and ANQGSEA. This CDR3 has 12 amino acids. V was clipped by 6 bases and J by 11 bases, with 19 bases between them.

This clone was seen a single time. The rearrangement links TRBV3-1 (or the pseudogene TRBV3-2) to TRBJ1-2, with D hard to call. V lost 1 base to trimming and J lost 1 base, with 7 bases between them. Per germline, CDR1 LGHDT and CDR2 YNNKEL (reference sequence). The CDR3 is 14 residues long. The CDR3 loop reads CASSQGVGNYGYTF. CDR3 bases: TGTGCCAGCAGCCAAGGGGTCGGTAACTATGGCTACACCTTC.

The genes are TRBV29-1 and TRBJ1-2; D gene uncertain. The ends were cut back, 5 bases at V and 2 bases at J, with 9 bases in the middle. The CDR3 extends over 12 amino acids. CDR1 and CDR2 from the germline V gene are SQVTM and ANQGSEA. In DNA, the CDR3 is TGCAGCGTTCGGTACCAGAACTATGGCTACACCTTC. Amino acids: CSVRYQNYGYTF.

The gene calls are TRBV10-2 and TRBJ2-7; 10 nucleotides line up with TRBD1. The J segment lost 0 bases and the V segment lost 3 bases, leaving 5 bases of the junction unmatched. Germline CDR1 and CDR2: WSHSY and SAAADI. The CDR3 sequence is 16 residues long. This CDR3 reads CASSDPGQGSSYEQYF. CDR3 DNA: TGCGCCAGCAGTGACCCGGGACAGGGGAGCTCCTACGAGCAGTACTTC.

The gene calls are TRBV5-1 and TRBJ2-6; 7 nucleotides line up with TRBD1. With 4 bases clipped from V and 0 bases from J, the junction kept 4 bases outside the gene matches. The CDR3 length is 16 residues. Per the germline V gene, CDR1 is SGHRS and CDR2 is YFSETQ. The CDR3 loop is CASSQGVTSGANVLTF. The CDR3 DNA follows: TGCGCCAGCAGCCAGGGGGTAACCTCTGGGGCCAACGTCCTGACTTTC.

J is TRBJ1-4 and V is TRBV27; 10 nucleotides align to TRBD1. V was clipped by 3 bases and J by 6 bases; unmatched bases: 10. The CDR3 spans 17 residues. Germline-derived CDR1 and CDR2 are MNHEY and SMNVEV (reference sequence). CDR3 protein: CASSFRGQGRGDEKLFF. The CDR3 nucleotides read TGTGCCAGCAGTTTCAGGGGACAGGGGAGAGGGGATGAAAAACTGTTTTTT.

The chain combines TRBV18 with TRBJ2-6; possibly TRBD1 or TRBD2 for D (5 bases each). Germline-derived CDR1 and CDR2 are KGHSH and LQKENI. The V gene lost 1 base and the J gene lost 0 bases, with 10 bases spanning the gap. CDR3 length: 17 residues. In nucleotides, the CDR3 is TGTGCCAGCTCACCACGGGACCCGAGCTCTGGGGCCAACGTCCTGACTTTC. As protein: CASSPRDPSSGANVLTF.

The J gene is TRBJ1-5, the V gene TRBV6-2 or TRBV6-3, with 10 bases that match TRBD1. CDR3 size: 15 residues. Unmatched junction bases numbered 5, after V lost 4 bases and J lost 5 bases. Germline-derived CDR1 and CDR2 are MNHEY and SVGEGT. For the CDR3, the DNA is TGTGCCAGCAGTTCGACAGGGGGCGGGCATCAGCCCCAGCATTTT. This encodes CASSSTGGGHQPQHF.

V gene TRBV19 combines with J gene TRBJ2-1, with D perhaps TRBD2 (6 bases). Between the trimmed V and J ends, which lost 7 bases and 7 bases, there was a span of 11 bases. The CDR3 length is 12 residues. The germline CDR1 and CDR2 sequences are LNHDA and SQIVND (reference sequence). In DNA, the CDR3 is TGTGCCAGTACCCACGGGGGAAATGAGCAGTTCTTC. As protein: CASTHGGNEQFF.

This clone was seen more than once but under ten times. V usage is TRBV5-6 and J usage is TRBJ1-2, with D unresolved. The CDR3 sequence is 11 residues long. CDR1 and CDR2 from the germline V gene are SGHDT and YYEEEE. Trimming stripped 3 bases from V and 6 bases from J, with 6 bases between. The chain's CDR3 is CASSWGDGYTF. Written as DNA, the CDR3 is TGTGCCAGCAGCTGGGGAGATGGCTACACCTTC.

This chain links TRBV3-1 (or the pseudogene TRBV3-2) with TRBJ1-4; D possibly corresponds to TRBD1 (5 bases). Germline CDR1 LGHDT, CDR2 YNNKEL (reference sequence). CDR3 length: 13 residues. Deletions cut 3 bases from V and 12 bases from J, with 14 bases between. The CDR3 coding sequence is TGTGCCAGCAGCCATGACAGTGGGTTTCAACTGTTTTTT. It specifies CASSHDSGFQLFF.

The chain links TRBV19 to TRBJ1-5, with 10 nucleotides matching TRBD1. V dropped 7 bases and J dropped 2; count of bases not matched to a gene: 5. Germline V lookup: CDR1 LNHDA, CDR2 SQIVND (reference sequence). The CDR3 covers 15 residues. The CDR3 DNA reads as TGTGCCAGTACCGACAGGGGGCAAGGCAATCAGCCCCAGCATTTT. Protein: CASTDRGQGNQPQHF.

This chain connects TRBV19 to TRBJ1-5; no clear D gene. The ends were cut back, 4 bases at V and 0 bases at J, with 10 bases in the middle. Germline loops: CDR1 LNHDA, CDR2 SQIVND (reference sequence). The CDR3 runs 15 residues. The CDR3 sequence is CASSTIKNSNQPQHF. In DNA, the CDR3 is TGTGCCAGTAGTACCATAAAGAATAGCAATCAGCCCCAGCATTTT.

V is TRBV7-2 and J is TRBJ1-2; 7 bases agree with TRBD1. The CDR3 runs 15 residues. The V segment lost 5 bases and the J segment 4 bases; nucleotides outside the gene matches: 10. The germline CDR1 and CDR2 sequences are SGHTA and FQGNSA. The CDR3 DNA is TGTGCCAGCAGCCGGGACAGCTCGGTTCTCTATGGCTACACCTTC. Its translation is CASSRDSSVLYGYTF.

The rearrangement uses TRBV28 and TRBJ1-2; 12 nucleotides match TRBD1. V lost 5 bases to trimming and J lost 8 bases; unmatched junction nucleotides: 9. There are 15 residues in the CDR3. CDR1 is MDHEN and CDR2 is SYDVKM in the germline V gene. The CDR3 spells CASSTPGQGAKGYTF. The CDR3 coding sequence is TGTGCCAGCAGTACTCCGGGACAGGGGGCTAAAGGCTACACCTTC.

The chain's CDR3 is CASSAWTGASSGNTIYF. For the CDR3, the DNA is TGTGCCAGCAGTGCCTGGACAGGGGCGAGCTCTGGAAACACCATATATTTT. This chain connects TRBV6-1 to TRBJ1-3; 9 bases line up with TRBD1. CDR1 and CDR2 from the germline V gene are MNHNS and SASEGT. After removal of 4 bases from V and 0 bases from J, the junction contained 7 bases not matched to a gene. The CDR3 contains 17 residues.

This clone was seen only once. The CDR3 nucleotides are TGTGCCAGCAGTTTAAATGGGGTCGGCCAGCCCCAGCATTTT. Its protein is CASSLNGVGQPQHF. The rearrangement uses TRBV27 and TRBJ1-5; D remains unclear. Trimming took 2 bases from V and 7 from J, leaving 12 bases between them. This CDR3 comprises 14 residues. Germline values: CDR1 MNHEY, CDR2 SMNVEV (reference sequence).

The rearrangement joins TRBV18 to TRBJ1-3; the D gene is possibly TRBD1 (5 bases). The germline CDR1 and CDR2 sequences are KGHSH and LQKENI. The V end lost 5 bases, the J end lost 4 bases, and 15 bases lay between the germline ends. The CDR3 extends over 15 amino acids. CDR3 region: CASSYTRDAGNTIYF. The DNA for the CDR3 is TGTGCCAGCTCATACACCCGGGACGCAGGAAACACCATATATTTT.

The chain recombines TRBV6-5 with TRBJ1-5; a possible D gene is TRBD1 (5 bases). There are 11 residues in the CDR3. Trimming took 8 bases from V and 8 from J, leaving 10 bases between them. The germline V gene encodes CDR1 MNHEY and CDR2 SVGAGI. CDR3 bases: TGTGCCAGCGGACATTCTAAGCCCCAGCATTTT. Translated, it gives CASGHSKPQHF.